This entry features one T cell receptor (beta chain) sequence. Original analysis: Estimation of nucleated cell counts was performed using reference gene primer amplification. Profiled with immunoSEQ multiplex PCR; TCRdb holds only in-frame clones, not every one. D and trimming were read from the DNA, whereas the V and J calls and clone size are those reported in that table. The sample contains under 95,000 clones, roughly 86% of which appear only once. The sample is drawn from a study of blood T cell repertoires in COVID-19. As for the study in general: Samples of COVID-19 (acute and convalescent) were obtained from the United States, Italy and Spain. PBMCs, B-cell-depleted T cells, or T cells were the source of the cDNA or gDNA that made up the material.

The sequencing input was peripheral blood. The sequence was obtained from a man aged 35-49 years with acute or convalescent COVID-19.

Here the CDR3 reads CASSQARSGVRSSYEQYF. The CDR3 DNA reads as TGTGCCAGCAGCCAGGCGAGGAGCGGGGTCCGCTCCTCCTACGAGCAGTACTTC. The chain couples TRBV14 to TRBJ2-7, with 7 bases that match TRBD2. The CDR3 has 18 residues. Germline V gives CDR1 SGHDN, CDR2 FVKESK. V lost 3 bases and J lost 0; bases outside the gene matches: 14.